Shown below are 19 T cell receptor beta chains from a single sample sequenced in a study of patients and donors after allogeneic stem cell transplantation. TCRdb called the RT-PCR reads again in MiXCR, with one record for every CDR3 protein. This repertoire shows some 960,000 distinct CDR3 sequences, about 20% found once; its top ten account for 5% to 6.5%. The material sequenced was blood, either unsorted or a sorted T cell fraction (not recorded which). The receptors derive from a human donor who was either an allogeneic HSCT recipient or a stem cell or donor lymphocyte infusion donor (not recorded which). It is not recorded whose cells these are; they may come from a transplant donor.

The rearrangement joins TRBV2 to TRBJ1-3; possible D gene TRBD1, 6 bases. V was trimmed by 4 bases and J by 1 base, leaving 11 bases between them. The CDR3 spans 15 residues. CDR1 and CDR2 (germline): SNHLY, FYNNEI. This chain's CDR3 is CASSAIQGSGNTIYF. The CDR3 nucleotides are TGTGCCAGCAGTGCCATACAGGGTTCTGGAAACACCATATATTTT. Full variable domain (remainder filled in from reference TRBV2 and TRBJ1-3): EPEVTQTPSHQVTQMGQEVILRCVPISNHLYFYWYRQILGQKVEFLVSFYNNEISEKSEIFDDQFSVERPDGSNFTLKIRSTKLEDSAMYFCASSAIQGSGNTIYFGEGSWLTVV.

The chain employs TRBV6-5 and TRBJ2-6; D is unresolved. Trimming took off 0 bases at V and 1 base at J, with 7 bases between the two ends. This CDR3 has 16 amino acids. Per germline, CDR1 MNHEY and CDR2 SVGAGI. The chain's CDR3 is CASSYSEFSGANVLTF. The CDR3 DNA follows: TGTGCCAGCAGTTACTCGGAATTTTCTGGGGCCAACGTCCTGACTTTC.

This clonotype has a handful of counts. This chain uses TRBV9 with TRBJ2-3, with 7 bases identical to TRBD2. The germline V gene encodes CDR1 SGDLS and CDR2 YYNGEE. The ends lost 0 bases at V and 0 bases at J; junction bases unmatched: 4. The CDR3 consists of 16 residues. As DNA, the CDR3 is TGTGCCAGCAGCGTAGAAGGAGCGGGGAGCACAGATACGCAGTATTTT. It translates to CASSVEGAGSTDTQYF.

Here the CDR3 reads CASSPDRRETQYF. The CDR3 DNA is TGTGCCAGCTCACCAGACCGGAGAGAGACCCAGTACTTC. J is TRBJ2-5 and V is TRBV18, with unresolved D. Per the germline V gene, CDR1 is KGHSH and CDR2 is LQKENI. V was shortened by 2 bases and J by 4 bases, with 8 bases between the two germline ends. This CDR3 is built from 13 residues.

This clonotype was seen a few times. CDR3 nucleotide sequence: TGTGCCAGCAGTTCCACCAGGGTCGAGCAGTACTTC. This encodes CASSSTRVEQYF. The chain joins TRBV12-3 or TRBV12-4 to TRBJ2-7, with TRBD1 as a possible D gene (5 bases). The CDR3 sequence is 12 residues long. Trimming took off 4 bases at V and 6 bases at J, with 10 bases between the two ends.

V and J are TRBV5-1 and TRBJ2-1; D not certain. CDR1 and CDR2 from the germline V gene are SGHRS and YFSETQ. Deletions cut 6 bases from V and 2 bases from J, with 15 bases between. This CDR3 spans 15 amino acids. CDR3: CASMLGPTTYNEQFF. The CDR3, as DNA: TGCGCCAGCATGTTGGGCCCCACAACCTACAATGAGCAGTTCTTC.

The V call is TRBV5-1, the J call TRBJ2-3; no firm D call. The CDR3 has 13 amino acids. The germline V gene has CDR1 SGHRS and CDR2 YFSETQ. The ends were cut back, 7 bases at V and 2 bases at J, with 11 bases in the middle. DNA of the CDR3: TGCGCCAGCGGATTTCCGACCACAGATACGCAGTATTTT. Its translation is CASGFPTTDTQYF.

The V gene is TRBV11-2, the J gene TRBJ2-1; 12 bases line up with TRBD2. This CDR3 has 16 amino acids. The junction had 4 bases not matched to a gene; V was cut back by 0 bases and J by 7 bases. From germline, CDR1 is SGHAT and CDR2 FQNNGV. In DNA, the CDR3 is TGTGCCAGCAGCTTAGATCGCACTAGCGGGAGGAATGAGCAGTTCTTC. It specifies CASSLDRTSGRNEQFF.

This clonotype was seen only a few times. The V and J genes are TRBV11-2 and TRBJ1-1; D perhaps matches TRBD1 (5 bases). In germline, CDR1 is SGHAT, CDR2 FQNNGV. The CDR3 contains 15 residues. Trimming took off 1 base at V and 5 bases at J, with 14 bases between the two ends. Here the CDR3 DNA reads TGTGCCAGCAGCTTAGGGGCGGGGGGGAAGACTGAAGCTTTCTTT. It encodes CASSLGAGGKTEAFF. Looking up the rest from reference TRBV11-2 and TRBJ1-1 gives the full variable domain: EAGVAQSPRYKIIEKRQSVAFWCNPISGHATLYWYQQILGQGPKLLIQFQNNGVVDDSQLPKDRFSAERLKGVDSTLKIQPAKLEDSAVYLCASSLGAGGKTEAFFGQGTRLTVV.

V usage is TRBV6-4 and J usage is TRBJ2-2; a possible D gene is TRBD2 (5 bases). V shed 2 bases and J shed 4 bases, with 11 bases lying between them. The CDR3 is made up of 15 amino acids. Per germline, CDR1 MRHNA and CDR2 SNTAGT. DNA of the CDR3: TGTGCCAGCAGTGACGGGCTAGCAGGCACCGGGGAGCTGTTTTTT. Encoded protein: CASSDGLAGTGELFF.

This clonotype came up a few times. The chain joins TRBV25-1 to TRBJ1-1; D is uncertain. From germline, CDR1 is MGHDK and CDR2 SYGVNS. The ends were cut back, 7 bases at V and 1 base at J, with 10 bases in the middle. The CDR3 length is 13 residues. CDR3 sequence: CASTPTWNTEAFF. Written as DNA, the CDR3 is TGTGCCAGCACCCCAACTTGGAACACTGAAGCTTTCTTT.

The chain recombines TRBV29-1 with TRBJ1-2, with 7 nucleotides matching TRBD1. The trim removed 6 bases at V and 8 bases at J, leaving 9 bases unmatched. This CDR3 spans 12 amino acids. The germline gives CDR1 SQVTM, CDR2 ANQGSEA. CDR3 bases: TGCAGCGTGAGGACAGGTACGGAAGGCTACACCTTC. Translated: CSVRTGTEGYTF.

This sequence joins TRBV9 and TRBJ2-4; the match to TRBD2 covers 13 bases. The CDR3 extends over 16 amino acids. From germline, CDR1 is SGDLS and CDR2 YYNGEE. After removal of 3 bases from V and 1 base from J, the junction contained 1 base not matched to a gene. CDR3 sequence reads: CASSETSGGAKNIQYF. In DNA form, the CDR3 reads TGTGCCAGCAGCGAGACTAGCGGGGGGGCCAAAAACATTCAGTACTTC. Supplemented by reference TRBV9 and TRBJ2-4, the full variable domain reads DSGVTQTPKHLITATGQRVTLRCSPRSGDLSVYWYQQSLDQGLQFLIQYYNGEERAKGNILERFSAQQFPDLHSELNLSSLELGDSALYFCASSETSGGAKNIQYFGAGTRLSVL.

The CDR3 loop is CATSDLRQGNTGELFF. The CDR3 DNA sequence: TGTGCCACCAGTGATTTGCGTCAGGGGAACACCGGGGAGCTGTTTTTT. This chain connects TRBV24-1 to TRBJ2-2; D possibly corresponds to TRBD1 (5 bases). The germline V and J ends were trimmed by 0 bases and 1 base, with 8 bases remaining between them. Germline V CDR1 and CDR2: KGHDR, SFDVKD. This CDR3 comprises 16 residues.

V and J are TRBV3-1 and TRBJ2-5; the match to TRBD1 covers 7 bases. The CDR3 runs to 15 residues. J gave up 1 base and V 5 bases, and 7 bases lay outside the gene matches. Germline V lookup: CDR1 LGHDT, CDR2 YNNKEL (reference sequence). The CDR3 DNA follows: TGTGCCAGCAGCGTAACGACAGGGCCCCAAGAGACCCAGTACTTC. This codes for CASSVTTGPQETQYF.

This clonotype was seen only a few times. V is TRBV5-1 and J is TRBJ2-7; 10 nucleotides align to TRBD1. Looked up from germline, CDR1 is SGHRS and CDR2 is YFSETQ. CDR3 size: 15 residues. Trimming at V came to 4 bases and at J to 5 bases, leaving 9 bases not matched to a gene. CDR3 in amino acids: CASSAGQGVLDEQYF. CDR3 bases: TGCGCCAGCAGCGCTGGACAGGGGGTTTTGGACGAGCAGTACTTC.

The chain recombines TRBV27 with TRBJ2-3; D ambiguous. There are 15 residues in the CDR3. CDR1 is MNHEY and CDR2 is SMNVEV in the germline V gene (reference sequence). Trimming left V 0 bases short and J 4 bases short, with 11 bases between. As DNA, the CDR3 is TGTGCCAGCAGTTTATCGGGCAGGCTCGCAGATACGCAGTATTTT. This encodes CASSLSGRLADTQYF.

The rearrangement uses TRBV4-3 and TRBJ1-2, with no clear D. The ends were cut back, 4 bases at V and 4 bases at J, with 25 bases in the middle. CDR1 is LGHNA and CDR2 is YSLEER in the germline V gene. The CDR3 loop spans 18 amino acids. CDR3 in DNA: TGCGCCAGCAGCCCCAAGGCAGGATTAATACCCCAGGTCTATGGCTACACCTTC. It codes for CASSPKAGLIPQVYGYTF.

This clonotype was seen only once. The chain joins TRBV18 to TRBJ2-3; 7 nucleotides align to TRBD1. After removal of 6 bases from V and 4 bases from J, the junction contained 13 bases not matched to a gene. The CDR3 loop spans 16 amino acids. Germline-derived CDR1 and CDR2 are KGHSH and LQKENI. The CDR3: CASSSDRGPGADTQYF. Written as DNA, the CDR3 is TGTGCCAGCTCTTCCGATAGGGGGCCAGGGGCAGATACGCAGTATTTT.